The following is a TCR beta chain sequence with its context. Its specificity is unknown. CD8+ and CD4+ T cells were negatively isolated; TEMRA cells were FACS-enriched. The sample originates from a study of CD8 T cells in Susac syndrome. Study-wide context: Within the sequenced Susac syndrome patient group, over 5 exhibited active disease and eight were in remission. The study's findings and limits: CD4+ repertoires of Susac syndrome patients lacked detectable clonal expansion.

V lost 4 bases and J lost 5, with 14 bases in between. Germline CDR1 is SQVTM and CDR2 is ANQGSEA. CDR3 size: 13 residues. Random hexamers were used to reverse transcribe about 0.5 to 1 ug of RNA. One entry per CDR3 protein, called by TCRdb with MiXCR from the immunoSEQ multiplex PCR reads. The table includes 170,000 or so distinct CDR3 sequences, around 94% detected once. The TCR comes from a human donor with Susac syndrome. The chain combines TRBV29-1 with TRBJ1-1; no firm D call. Sequences were obtained from CD4+ T cells from PBMCs. In nucleotides, the CDR3 is TGCAGCGTTGGGTCCATTTACCGGACTGAAGCTTTCTTT. Amino acid sequence: CSVGSIYRTEAFF.